This T cell receptor beta chain is drawn from a study of identical twins. The V gene's germline CDR1 is DFQATT and CDR2 SNEGSKA (reference sequence). J lost 1 base, V lost 6 bases, and 12 bases had no gene match. CDR3 length: 16 amino acids. In the case of this clonotype: Its target is unknown.

TCRdb re-derived calls from the 5' RACE reads in MiXCR, one entry per CDR3 protein. The table lists hundreds of thousands of distinct CDR3 sequences, over 12% of them singletons. Findings and caveats of the study: Invariant MAIT and iNKT cells are populations that could partly confound zero-insertion analyses.

All donors were healthy Caucasians. The chain carries TRBV20-1 and TRBJ2-3, with 8 bases identical to TRBD2. The TCR was taken from a woman between 18 and 29 years old in good health. The sequenced sample was memory (CD45RO+) T cells sorted from blood. The CDR3 loop is CSAGGGLLAGTDTQYF. CDR3 DNA sequence: TGCAGTGCCGGGGGGGGATTACTAGCGGGCACAGATACGCAGTATTTT.